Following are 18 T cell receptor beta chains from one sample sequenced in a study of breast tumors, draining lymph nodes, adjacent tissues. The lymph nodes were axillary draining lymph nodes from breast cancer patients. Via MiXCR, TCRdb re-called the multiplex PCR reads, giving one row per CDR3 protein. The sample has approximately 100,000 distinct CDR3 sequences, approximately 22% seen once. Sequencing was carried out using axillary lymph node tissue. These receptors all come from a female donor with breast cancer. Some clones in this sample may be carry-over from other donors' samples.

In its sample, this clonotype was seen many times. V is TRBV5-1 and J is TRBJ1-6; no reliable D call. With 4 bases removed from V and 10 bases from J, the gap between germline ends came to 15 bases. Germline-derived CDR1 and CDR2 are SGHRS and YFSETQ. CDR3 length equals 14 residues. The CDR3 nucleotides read TGCGCCAGCAGCCCCTCGGCCAACCCATCACCCCTCCACTTT. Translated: CASSPSANPSPLHF.

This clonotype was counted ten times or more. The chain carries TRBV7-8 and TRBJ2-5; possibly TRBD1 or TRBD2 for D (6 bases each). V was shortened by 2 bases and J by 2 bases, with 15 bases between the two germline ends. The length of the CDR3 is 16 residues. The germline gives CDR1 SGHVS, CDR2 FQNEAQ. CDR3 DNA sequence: TGTGCCAGCAGCTTATATGCGGGAAGGGGGCAAGAGACCCAGTACTTC. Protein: CASSLYAGRGQETQYF.

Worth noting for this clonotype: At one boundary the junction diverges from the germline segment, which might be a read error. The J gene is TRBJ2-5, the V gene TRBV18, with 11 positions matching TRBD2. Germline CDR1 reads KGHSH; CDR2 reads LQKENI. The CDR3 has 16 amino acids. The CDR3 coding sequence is TGTGCCAGCTCACCCGCTTTAGCGGGGGGGCAAGAGACCCAGTCCTTC. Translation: CASSPALAGGQETQSF. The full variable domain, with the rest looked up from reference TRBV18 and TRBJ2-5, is NAGVMQNPRHLVRRRGQEARLRCSPMKGHSHVYWYRQLPEEGLKFMVYLQKENIIDESGMPKERFSAEFPKEGPSILRIQQVVRGDSAAYFCASSPALAGGQETQSFGPGTRLLVL.

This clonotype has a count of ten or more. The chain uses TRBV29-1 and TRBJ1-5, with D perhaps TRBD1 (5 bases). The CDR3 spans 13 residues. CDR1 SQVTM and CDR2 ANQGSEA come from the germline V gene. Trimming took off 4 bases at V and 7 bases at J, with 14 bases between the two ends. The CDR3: CSVGWGDKQPQHF. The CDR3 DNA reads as TGCAGCGTTGGTTGGGGGGATAAACAGCCCCAGCATTTT.

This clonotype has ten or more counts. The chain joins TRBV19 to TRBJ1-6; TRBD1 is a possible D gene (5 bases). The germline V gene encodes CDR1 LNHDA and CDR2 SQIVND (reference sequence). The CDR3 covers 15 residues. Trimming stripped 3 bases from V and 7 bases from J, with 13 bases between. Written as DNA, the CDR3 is TGTGCCAGTAGTATCACGGGGGTGGGGAATTCACCCCTCCACTTT. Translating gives CASSITGVGNSPLHF.

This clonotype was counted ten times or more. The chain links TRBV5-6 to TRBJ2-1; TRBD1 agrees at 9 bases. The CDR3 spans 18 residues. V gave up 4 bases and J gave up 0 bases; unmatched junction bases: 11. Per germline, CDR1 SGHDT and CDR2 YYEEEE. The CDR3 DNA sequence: TGTGCCAGCAGCCTTCCGGGACAGGGTCGCAACTCCTACAATGAGCAGTTCTTC. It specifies CASSLPGQGRNSYNEQFF.

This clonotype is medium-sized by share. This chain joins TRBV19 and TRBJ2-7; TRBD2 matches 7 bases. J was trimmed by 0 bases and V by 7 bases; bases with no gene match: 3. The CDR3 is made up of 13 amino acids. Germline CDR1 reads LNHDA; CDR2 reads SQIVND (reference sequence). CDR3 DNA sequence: TGTGCCAGTACGGGCGGGAGCTCCTACGAGCAGTACTTC. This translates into CASTGGSSYEQYF. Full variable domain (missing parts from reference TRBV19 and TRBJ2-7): DGGITQSPKYLFRKEGQNVTLSCEQNLNHDAMYWYRQDPGQGLRLIYYSQIVNDFQKGDIAEGYSVSREKKESFPLTVTSAQKNPTAFYLCASTGGSSYEQYFGPGTRLTVT.

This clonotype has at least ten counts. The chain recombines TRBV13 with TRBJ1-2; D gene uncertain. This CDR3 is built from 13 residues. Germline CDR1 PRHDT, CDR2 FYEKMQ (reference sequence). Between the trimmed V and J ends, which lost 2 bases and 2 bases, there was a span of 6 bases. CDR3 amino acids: CASSLSDNYGYTF. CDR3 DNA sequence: TGTGCCAGCAGCTTAAGCGACAACTATGGCTACACCTTC.

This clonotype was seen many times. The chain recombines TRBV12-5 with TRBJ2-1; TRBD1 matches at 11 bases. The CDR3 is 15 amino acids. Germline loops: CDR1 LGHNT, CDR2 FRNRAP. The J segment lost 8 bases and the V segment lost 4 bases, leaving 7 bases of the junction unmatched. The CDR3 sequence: CASGSGQGAKDEQFF. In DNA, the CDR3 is TGTGCTAGTGGTTCAGGACAGGGGGCGAAAGATGAGCAGTTCTTC.

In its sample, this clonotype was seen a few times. The CDR3 DNA reads as TGTGCCAGCAGCTTAGGGGTGGGGAATGAGCAGTTCTTC. Translation gives CASSLGVGNEQFF. V usage is TRBV7-7 and J usage is TRBJ2-1; no clear D. The CDR3 covers 13 residues. V was pared by 1 base and J by 7 bases, with 8 bases between. CDR1 and CDR2 (germline): SSHAT, FNYEAQ (reference sequence).

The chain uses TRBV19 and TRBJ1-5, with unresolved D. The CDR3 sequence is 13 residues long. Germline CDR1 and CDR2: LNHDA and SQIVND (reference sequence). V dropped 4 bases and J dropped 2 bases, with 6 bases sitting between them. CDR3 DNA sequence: TGTGCCAGTAGTAAAATAGGCAATCAGCCCCAGCATTTT. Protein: CASSKIGNQPQHF. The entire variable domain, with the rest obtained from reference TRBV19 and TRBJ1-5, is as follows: DGGITQSPKYLFRKEGQNVTLSCEQNLNHDAMYWYRQDPGQGLRLIYYSQIVNDFQKGDIAEGYSVSREKKESFPLTVTSAQKNPTAFYLCASSKIGNQPQHFGDGTRLSIL.

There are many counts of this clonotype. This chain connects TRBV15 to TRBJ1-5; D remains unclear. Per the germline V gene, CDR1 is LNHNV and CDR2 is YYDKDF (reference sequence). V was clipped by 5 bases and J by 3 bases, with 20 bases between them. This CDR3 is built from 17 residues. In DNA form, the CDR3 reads TGTGCCACCAGCCCCCTTATCTCAGGTCAGAACAATCAGCCCCAGCATTTT. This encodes CATSPLISGQNNQPQHF.

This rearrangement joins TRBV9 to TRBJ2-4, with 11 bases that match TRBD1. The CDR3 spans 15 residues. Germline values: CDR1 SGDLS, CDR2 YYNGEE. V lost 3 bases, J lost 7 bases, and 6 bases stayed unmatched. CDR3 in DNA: TGTGCCAGCAGCGGGAGGACAGGGGGCGGTAACATTCAGTACTTC. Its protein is CASSGRTGGGNIQYF.

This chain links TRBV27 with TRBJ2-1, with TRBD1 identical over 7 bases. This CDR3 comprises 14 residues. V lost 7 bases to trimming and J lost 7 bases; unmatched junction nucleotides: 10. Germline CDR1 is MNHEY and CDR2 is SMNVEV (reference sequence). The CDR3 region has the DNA TGTGCCAGCACCGCGACAGGGCCAGGGAATGAGCAGTTCTTC. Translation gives CASTATGPGNEQFF.

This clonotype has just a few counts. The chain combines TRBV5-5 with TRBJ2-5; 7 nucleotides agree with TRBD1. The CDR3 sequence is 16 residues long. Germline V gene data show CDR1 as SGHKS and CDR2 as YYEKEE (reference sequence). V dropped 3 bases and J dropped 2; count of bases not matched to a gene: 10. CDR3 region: CASSSSLGQMQETQYF. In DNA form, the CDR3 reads TGTGCCAGCAGCTCCTCCCTGGGACAGATGCAAGAGACCCAGTACTTC.

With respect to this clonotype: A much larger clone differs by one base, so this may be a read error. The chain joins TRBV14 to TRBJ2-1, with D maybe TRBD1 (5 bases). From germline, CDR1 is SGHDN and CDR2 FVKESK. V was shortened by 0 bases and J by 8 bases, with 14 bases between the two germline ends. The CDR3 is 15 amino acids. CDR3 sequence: CASSQDGRVSDEQFF. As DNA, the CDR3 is TGTGCCAGCAGCCAAGATGGCAGGGTCTCAGATGAGCAGTTCTTC.

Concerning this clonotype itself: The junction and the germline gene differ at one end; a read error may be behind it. CDR3 bases: TGTGTCAGCAGGCTTCACGACACAAATTCACCCCTCCACTTT. Translation gives CVSRLHDTNSPLHF. V usage is TRBV28 and J usage is TRBJ1-6; D is unclear. This CDR3 spans 14 amino acids. Germline CDR1 MDHEN, CDR2 SYDVKM.

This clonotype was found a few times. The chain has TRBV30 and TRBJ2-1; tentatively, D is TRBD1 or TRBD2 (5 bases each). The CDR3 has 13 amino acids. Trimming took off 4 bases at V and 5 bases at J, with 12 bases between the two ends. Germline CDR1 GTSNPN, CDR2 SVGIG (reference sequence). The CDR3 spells CAWTPGTHNEQFF. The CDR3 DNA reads TGTGCCTGGACCCCCGGGACCCACAATGAGCAGTTCTTC. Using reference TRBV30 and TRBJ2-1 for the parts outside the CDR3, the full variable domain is SQTIHQWPATLVQPVGSPLSLECTVEGTSNPNLYWYRQAAGRGLQLLFYSVGIGQISSEVPQNLSASRPQDRQFILSSKKLLLSDSGFYLCAWTPGTHNEQFFGPGTRLTVL.